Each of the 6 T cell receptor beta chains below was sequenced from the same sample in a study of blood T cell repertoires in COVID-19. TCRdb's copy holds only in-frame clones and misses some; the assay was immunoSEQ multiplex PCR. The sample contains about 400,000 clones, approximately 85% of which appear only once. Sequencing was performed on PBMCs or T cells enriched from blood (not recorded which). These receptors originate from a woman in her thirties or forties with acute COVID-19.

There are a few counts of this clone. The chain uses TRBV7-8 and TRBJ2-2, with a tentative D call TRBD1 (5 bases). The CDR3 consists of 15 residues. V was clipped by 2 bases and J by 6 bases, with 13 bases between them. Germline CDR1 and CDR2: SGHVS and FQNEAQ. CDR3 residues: CASSLLSRAAGELFF. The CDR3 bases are TGTGCCAGCAGCTTATTGTCCAGGGCGGCCGGGGAGCTGTTTTTT.

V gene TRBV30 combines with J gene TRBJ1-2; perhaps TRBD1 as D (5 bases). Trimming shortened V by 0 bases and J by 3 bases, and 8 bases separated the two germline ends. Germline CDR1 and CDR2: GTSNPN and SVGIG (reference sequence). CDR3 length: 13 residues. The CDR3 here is CAWSVPGYYGYTF. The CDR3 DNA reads TGTGCCTGGAGTGTACCAGGGTACTATGGCTACACCTTC.

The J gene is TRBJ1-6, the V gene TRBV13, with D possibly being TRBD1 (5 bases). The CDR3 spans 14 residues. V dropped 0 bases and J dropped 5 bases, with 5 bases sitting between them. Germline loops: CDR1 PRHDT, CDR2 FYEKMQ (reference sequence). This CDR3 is CASSLGTDNSPLHF. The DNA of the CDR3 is TGTGCCAGCAGCTTAGGGACAGATAATTCACCCCTCCACTTT.

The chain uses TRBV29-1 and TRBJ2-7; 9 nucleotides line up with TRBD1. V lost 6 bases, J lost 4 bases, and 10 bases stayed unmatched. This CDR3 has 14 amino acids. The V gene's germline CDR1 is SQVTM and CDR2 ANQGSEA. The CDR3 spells CSVGQGTGMYEQYF. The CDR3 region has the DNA TGCAGCGTGGGGCAGGGGACAGGGATGTACGAGCAGTACTTC.

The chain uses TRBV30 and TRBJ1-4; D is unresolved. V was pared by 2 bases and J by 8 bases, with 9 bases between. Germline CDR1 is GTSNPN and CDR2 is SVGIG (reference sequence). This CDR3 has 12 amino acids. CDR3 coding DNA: TGTGCCTGGAGTCCCGGGAGAGAAAAACTGTTTTTT. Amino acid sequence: CAWSPGREKLFF.

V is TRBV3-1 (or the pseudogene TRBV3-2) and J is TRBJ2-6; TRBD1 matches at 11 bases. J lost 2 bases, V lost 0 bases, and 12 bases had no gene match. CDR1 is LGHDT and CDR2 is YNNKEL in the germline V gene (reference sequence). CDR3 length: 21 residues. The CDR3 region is CASSQEYPLWDRGTGANVLTF. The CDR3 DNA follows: TGTGCCAGCAGCCAAGAATACCCCTTGTGGGACAGGGGGACTGGGGCCAACGTCCTGACTTTC.